This TCR beta chain was profiled in a study of T cell changes during pregnancy in multiple sclerosis (dated by TCRdb to the late 2010s). For the study in its entirety: The study looked at changes in the T cell repertoire across pregnancy in women with multiple sclerosis.

The germline V gene sets CDR1 to SGHTA and CDR2 to FQGNSA. The V end gives up 2 bases and the J end 6 bases, leaving 2 bases in the junction not matched to a gene. The CDR3 spans 14 residues, from the cysteine through the phenylalanine. Solely the CDR3 DNA is kept, with 42 bases framed from the first base. To prepare the library, the immunoSEQ multiplex PCR assay was applied. Held by TCRdb, this immuneACCESS table contains in-frame sequences only and omits some clones. Under half of the omission traces to an unresolved V gene where checked; the cause of the rest is unknown. Here the sample has roughly 57,000 clones; over 85% occur a single time. The ten biggest clones cover 3% to 3.5% of the sample. This clone occurred a few times. The antigen it recognizes is unknown. No quality values exist for individual bases; no much larger clone is one base distant.

The chain joins TRBV7-2 to TRBJ1-4; 8 bases in the junction line up with TRBD1. This TCR came from a female donor with multiple sclerosis, enrolled in a pregnancy study. Sequencing used CD8+ T cells from peripheral blood mononuclear cells, obtained before pregnancy. The DNA sequence is as follows: TGTGCCAGCAGCTTAAGCAGGGGGCATGAAAAACTGTTTTTT. Translated, this gives CASSLSRGHEKLFF.